A single sample gave rise to the 13 T cell receptor beta chains below, sequenced in a study of cytomegalovirus exposure and HLA in healthy donors. Sequencing used immunoSEQ multiplex PCR; TCRdb keeps in-frame clones, though not all of them. The table lists 250,000 to 300,000 clones, 86% of them singletons. Sequencing was performed on PBMCs. The source of these receptors is a woman aged 18-30 years in good health and CMV-seronegative.

The gene calls are TRBV7-6 and TRBJ1-4; D gene ambiguous. The CDR3 is 15 residues long. V lost 5 bases to trimming and J lost 7 bases, with 17 bases between them. Germline-derived CDR1 and CDR2 are SGHVS and FNYEAQ. CDR3 nucleotide sequence: TGTGCCAGCAGCCCCACAGAGGCGGGTGGTGAAAAACTGTTTTTT. This encodes CASSPTEAGGEKLFF.

V gene TRBV11-1 combines with J gene TRBJ1-1; 12 nucleotides line up with TRBD1. V gave up 5 bases and J gave up 10 bases; unmatched junction bases: 8. The CDR3 runs 14 residues. The germline V gene encodes CDR1 SGHAT and CDR2 FQDESV (reference sequence). The CDR3 DNA reads TGTGCCAGCAGCACCCGGGACAGGGGGCGGGGAGCTTTCTTT. Translated: CASSTRDRGRGAFF.

The chain recombines TRBV10-3 with TRBJ2-2; 7 bases match TRBD2. The CDR3 has 15 residues. Per the germline V gene, CDR1 is ENHRY and CDR2 is SYGVKD. Unmatched junction bases numbered 5, after V lost 3 bases and J lost 4 bases. This CDR3 reads CAISEGLAVTGELFF. The CDR3 nucleotides read TGTGCCATCAGTGAAGGTCTAGCGGTCACCGGGGAGCTGTTTTTT.

The V and J genes are TRBV2 and TRBJ1-5; D remains unclear. This CDR3 spans 13 amino acids. Germline-derived CDR1 and CDR2 are SNHLY and FYNNEI. The V gene lost 6 bases and the J gene lost 7 bases, with 13 bases spanning the gap. Here the CDR3 reads CASRLISRQPQHF. As DNA, the CDR3 is TGTGCCAGCAGACTAATCTCAAGACAGCCCCAGCATTTT.

This clone was observed once. V usage is TRBV13 and J usage is TRBJ2-1; TRBD2 matches 12 bases. This CDR3 is built from 15 residues. With 5 bases clipped from V and 9 bases from J, the junction kept 8 bases outside the gene matches. CDR1 and CDR2 (germline): PRHDT, FYEKMQ (reference sequence). CDR3: CASSRRLAGAGEQFF. Written as DNA, the CDR3 is TGTGCCAGCAGCCGCCGACTAGCGGGAGCGGGTGAGCAGTTCTTC.

The rearrangement uses TRBV29-1 and TRBJ2-3; tentatively, D is TRBD1 (5 bases). V lost 4 bases and J lost 6, with 14 bases in between. There are 13 residues in the CDR3. From germline, CDR1 is SQVTM and CDR2 ANQGSEA. CDR3 DNA sequence: TGCAGCGTTGGTTTCCCACAGGCCGATACGCAGTATTTT. It is translated as CSVGFPQADTQYF.

Here the CDR3 DNA reads TGTGCCAGCAGAAGACAGAACGGGGAGCTGTTTTTT. This translates into CASRRQNGELFF. The gene calls are TRBV2 and TRBJ2-2, with D perhaps TRBD1 (5 bases). Germline V gives CDR1 SNHLY, CDR2 FYNNEI. Deletions cut 6 bases from V and 7 bases from J, with 9 bases between. This CDR3 comprises 12 residues.

In this sample, this clone turned up once. The chain recombines TRBV6-4 with TRBJ2-3; 7 positions match TRBD2. Germline trimming cut 2 bases from V and 4 bases from J; bases unmatched to any gene: 9. Germline V CDR1 and CDR2: MRHNA, SNTAGT. The CDR3 spans 16 residues. This chain's CDR3 is CASSDAGGSPPDTQYF. CDR3 nucleotides: TGTGCCAGCAGTGACGCTGGCGGGAGTCCCCCAGATACGCAGTATTTT.

This clone appeared once. The chain recombines TRBV29-1 with TRBJ1-1; 8 bases are shared with TRBD1. The CDR3 is 13 residues long. After removal of 5 bases from V and 3 bases from J, the junction contained 5 bases not matched to a gene. Germline V gives CDR1 SQVTM, CDR2 ANQGSEA. Here the CDR3 DNA reads TGCAGCGTTATCGGACAGGGAGACACTGAAGCTTTCTTT. Residues: CSVIGQGDTEAFF.

The chain has TRBV6-4 and TRBJ2-3; D unresolved. V lost 5 bases, J lost 0 bases, and 9 bases lay in between. The CDR3 consists of 14 residues. The germline V gene encodes CDR1 MRHNA and CDR2 SNTAGT. For the CDR3, the DNA is TGTGCCAGCAGTACAGACGGAAGCACAGATACGCAGTATTTT. Protein: CASSTDGSTDTQYF.

DNA of the CDR3: TGTGCCAGCAGCCCTGGGGCGGTGGGGACCCAGTACTTC. It yields the protein CASSPGAVGTQYF. The V call is TRBV9, the J call TRBJ2-5; possibly TRBD1 for D (5 bases). The CDR3 covers 13 residues. Germline-derived CDR1 and CDR2 are SGDLS and YYNGEE. Trimming took off 4 bases at V and 7 bases at J, with 14 bases between the two ends.

This clone was picked up a small number of times. V usage is TRBV27 and J usage is TRBJ2-3; 9 bases match TRBD1. The CDR3 sequence is 16 residues long. Germline lookup yields CDR1 MNHEY and CDR2 SMNVEV (reference sequence). After removal of 6 bases from V and 1 base from J, the junction contained 8 bases not matched to a gene. The CDR3 DNA reads TGTGCCAGCAGAAAAGATGACAGGGGGGGCACAGATACGCAGTATTTT. Protein: CASRKDDRGGTDTQYF.

The genes are TRBV6-5 and TRBJ2-7, with 8 bases that match TRBD1. This CDR3 is 13 amino acids long. J was trimmed by 6 bases and V by 6 bases; bases with no gene match: 7. From germline, CDR1 is MNHEY and CDR2 SVGAGI. CDR3: CASRDRAQTEQYF. In nucleotides, the CDR3 is TGTGCCAGCAGGGACAGGGCACAAACCGAGCAGTACTTC.